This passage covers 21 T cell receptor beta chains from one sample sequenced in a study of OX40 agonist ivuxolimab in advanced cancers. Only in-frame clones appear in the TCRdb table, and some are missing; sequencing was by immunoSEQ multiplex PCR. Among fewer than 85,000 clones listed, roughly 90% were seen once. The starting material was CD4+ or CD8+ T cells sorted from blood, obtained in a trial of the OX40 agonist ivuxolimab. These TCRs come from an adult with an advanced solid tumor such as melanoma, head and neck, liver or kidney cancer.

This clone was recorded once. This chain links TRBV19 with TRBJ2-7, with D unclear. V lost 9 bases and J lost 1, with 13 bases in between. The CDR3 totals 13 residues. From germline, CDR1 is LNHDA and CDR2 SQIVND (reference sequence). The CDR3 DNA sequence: TGTGCCAGCTCAGGACCGAAGTCCTACGAGCAGTACTTC. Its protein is CASSGPKSYEQYF.

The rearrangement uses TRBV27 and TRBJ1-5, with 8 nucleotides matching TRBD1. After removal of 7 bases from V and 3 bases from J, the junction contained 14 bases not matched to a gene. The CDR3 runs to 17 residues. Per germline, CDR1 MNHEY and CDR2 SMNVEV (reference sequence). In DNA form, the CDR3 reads TGTGCCAGCACCCTGATGGGCCAGGGGGCGTACAATCAGCCCCAGCATTTT. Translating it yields CASTLMGQGAYNQPQHF.

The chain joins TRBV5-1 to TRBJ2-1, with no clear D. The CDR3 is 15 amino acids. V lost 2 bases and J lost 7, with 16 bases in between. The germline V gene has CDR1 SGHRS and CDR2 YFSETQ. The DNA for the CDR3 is TGCGCCAGCAGCTTCGAGCCCTCTGATGGGAATGAGCAGTTCTTC. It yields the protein CASSFEPSDGNEQFF.

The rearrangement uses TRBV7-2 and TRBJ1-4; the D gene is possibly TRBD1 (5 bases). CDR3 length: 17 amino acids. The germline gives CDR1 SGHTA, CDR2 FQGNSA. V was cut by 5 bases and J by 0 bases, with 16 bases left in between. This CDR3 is CASSPSKGLATNEKLFF. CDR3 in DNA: TGTGCCAGCAGCCCAAGCAAGGGGCTCGCAACTAATGAAAAACTGTTTTTT.

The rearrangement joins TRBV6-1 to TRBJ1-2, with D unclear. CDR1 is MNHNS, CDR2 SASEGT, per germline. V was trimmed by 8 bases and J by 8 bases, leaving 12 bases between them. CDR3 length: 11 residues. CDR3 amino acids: CASGAVGGYTF. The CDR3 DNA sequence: TGTGCCAGCGGCGCAGTTGGAGGCTACACCTTC.

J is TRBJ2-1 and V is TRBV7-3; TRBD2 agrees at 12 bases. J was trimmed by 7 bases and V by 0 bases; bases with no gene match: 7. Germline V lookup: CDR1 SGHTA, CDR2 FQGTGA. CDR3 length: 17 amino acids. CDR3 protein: CASSLTSSGRAGNEQFF. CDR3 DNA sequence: TGTGCCAGCAGCTTAACGTCTAGCGGGAGGGCTGGGAATGAGCAGTTCTTC. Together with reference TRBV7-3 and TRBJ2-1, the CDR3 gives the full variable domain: GAGVSQTPSNKVTEKGKYVELRCDPISGHTALYWYRQSLGQGPEFLIYFQGTGAADDSGLPNDRFFAVRPEGSVSTLKIQRTERGDSAVYLCASSLTSSGRAGNEQFFGPGTRLTVL.

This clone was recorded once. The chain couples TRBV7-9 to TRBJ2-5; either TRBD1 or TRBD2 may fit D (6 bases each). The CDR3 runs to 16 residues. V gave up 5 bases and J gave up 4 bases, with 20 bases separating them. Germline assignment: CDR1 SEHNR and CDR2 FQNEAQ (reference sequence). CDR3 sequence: CASSPGQFKGGETQYF. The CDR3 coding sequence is TGTGCCAGCAGCCCCGGCCAGTTCAAGGGGGGAGAGACCCAGTACTTC.

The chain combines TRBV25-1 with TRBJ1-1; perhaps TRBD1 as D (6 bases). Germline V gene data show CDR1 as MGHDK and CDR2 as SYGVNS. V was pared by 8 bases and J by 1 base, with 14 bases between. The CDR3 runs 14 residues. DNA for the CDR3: TGTGCCAGCGAAACAGGGTCGTGGAACACTGAAGCTTTCTTT. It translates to CASETGSWNTEAFF.

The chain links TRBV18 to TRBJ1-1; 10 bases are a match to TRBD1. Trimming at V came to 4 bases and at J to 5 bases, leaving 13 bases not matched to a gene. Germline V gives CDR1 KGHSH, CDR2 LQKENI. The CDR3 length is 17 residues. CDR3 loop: CASSRSGQGTPETEAFF. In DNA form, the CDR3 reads TGTGCCAGCTCACGATCGGGACAGGGGACCCCGGAAACTGAAGCTTTCTTT. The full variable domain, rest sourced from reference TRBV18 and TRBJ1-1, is NAGVMQNPRHLVRRRGQEARLRCSPMKGHSHVYWYRQLPEEGLKFMVYLQKENIIDESGMPKERFSAEFPKEGPSILRIQQVVRGDSAAYFCASSRSGQGTPETEAFFGQGTRLTVV.

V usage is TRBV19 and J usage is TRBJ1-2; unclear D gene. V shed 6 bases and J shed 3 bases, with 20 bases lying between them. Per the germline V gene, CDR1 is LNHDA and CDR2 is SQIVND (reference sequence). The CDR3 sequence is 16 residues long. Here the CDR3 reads CASSPTIRAAHYGYTF. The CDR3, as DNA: TGTGCCAGTAGCCCCACTATTAGGGCAGCCCACTATGGCTACACCTTC.

DNA of the CDR3: TGTGCCAGCTCACCACCCTTAGGACAGGGGACCCAAGAGACCCAGTACTTC. This codes for CASSPPLGQGTQETQYF. The chain has TRBV18 and TRBJ2-5, with 9 bases identical to TRBD1. The V gene's germline CDR1 is KGHSH and CDR2 LQKENI. J lost 1 base, V lost 0 bases, and 6 bases had no gene match. The CDR3 runs to 17 residues.

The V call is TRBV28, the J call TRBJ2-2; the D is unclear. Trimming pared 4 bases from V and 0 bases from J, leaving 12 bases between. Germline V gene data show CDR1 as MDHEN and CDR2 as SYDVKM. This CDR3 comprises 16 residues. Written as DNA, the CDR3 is TGTGCCAGCAGTTCCCCGGACGGATCGAACACCGGGGAGCTGTTTTTT. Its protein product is CASSSPDGSNTGELFF.

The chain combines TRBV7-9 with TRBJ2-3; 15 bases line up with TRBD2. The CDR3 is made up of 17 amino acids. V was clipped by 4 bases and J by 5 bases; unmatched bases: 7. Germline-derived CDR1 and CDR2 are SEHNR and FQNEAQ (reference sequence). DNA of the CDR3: TGTGCCAGCAGCTCAGGACTAGCGGGAGGGCCGGGAGATACGCAGTATTTT. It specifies CASSSGLAGGPGDTQYF.

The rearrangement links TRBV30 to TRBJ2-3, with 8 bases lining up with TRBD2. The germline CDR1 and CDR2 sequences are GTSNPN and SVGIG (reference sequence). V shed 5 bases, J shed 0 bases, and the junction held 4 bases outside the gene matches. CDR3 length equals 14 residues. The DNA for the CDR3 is TGTGCCTGGGGCTTAGCGGGAAGCACAGATACGCAGTATTTT. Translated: CAWGLAGSTDTQYF.

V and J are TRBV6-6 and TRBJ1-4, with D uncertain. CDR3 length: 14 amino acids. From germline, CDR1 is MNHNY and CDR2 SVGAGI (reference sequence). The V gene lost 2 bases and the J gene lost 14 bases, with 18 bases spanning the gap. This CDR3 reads CASSYSSPYKDLFF. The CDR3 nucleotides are TGTGCCAGCAGTTACAGCAGCCCCTATAAGGACCTGTTTTTT.

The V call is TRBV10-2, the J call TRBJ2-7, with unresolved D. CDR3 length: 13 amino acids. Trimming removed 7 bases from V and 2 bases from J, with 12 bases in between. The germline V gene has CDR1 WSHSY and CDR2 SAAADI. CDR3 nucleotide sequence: TGCGCCAGCACCTCACTATACACCTACGAGCAGTACTTC. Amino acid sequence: CASTSLYTYEQYF.

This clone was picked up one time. CDR3 in DNA: TGTGCCTGGAGTGTATGGGCAGGGTCCCACACCATATATTTT. As protein: CAWSVWAGSHTIYF. This rearrangement joins TRBV30 to TRBJ1-3, with D possibly being TRBD1 (5 bases). CDR3 length: 14 residues. Trimming removed 0 bases from V and 8 bases from J, with 14 bases in between. The germline V gene has CDR1 GTSNPN and CDR2 SVGIG (reference sequence).

This chain's CDR3 is CASSFASGDEQFF. CDR3 in DNA: TGTGCCAGCAGCTTTGCGTCGGGGGATGAGCAGTTCTTC. The rearrangement links TRBV11-1 to TRBJ2-1; tentative D call: TRBD2 (6 bases). Germline-derived CDR1 and CDR2 are SGHAT and FQDESV (reference sequence). V was pared by 3 bases and J by 8 bases, with 11 bases between. CDR3 length: 13 residues.

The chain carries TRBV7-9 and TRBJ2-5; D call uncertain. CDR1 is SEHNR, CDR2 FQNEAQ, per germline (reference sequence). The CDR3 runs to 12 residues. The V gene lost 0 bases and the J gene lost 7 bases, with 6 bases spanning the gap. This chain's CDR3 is CASSLARGTQYF. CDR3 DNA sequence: TGTGCCAGCAGCTTAGCTCGCGGGACCCAGTACTTC.

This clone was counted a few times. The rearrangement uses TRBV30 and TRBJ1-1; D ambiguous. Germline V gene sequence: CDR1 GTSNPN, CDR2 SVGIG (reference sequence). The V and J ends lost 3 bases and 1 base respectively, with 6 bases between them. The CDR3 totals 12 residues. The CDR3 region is CAWRGGNTEAFF. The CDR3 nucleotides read TGTGCCTGGAGAGGAGGGAACACTGAAGCTTTCTTT. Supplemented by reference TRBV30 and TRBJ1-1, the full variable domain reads SQTIHQWPATLVQPVGSPLSLECTVEGTSNPNLYWYRQAAGRGLQLLFYSVGIGQISSEVPQNLSASRPQDRQFILSSKKLLLSDSGFYLCAWRGGNTEAFFGQGTRLTVV.

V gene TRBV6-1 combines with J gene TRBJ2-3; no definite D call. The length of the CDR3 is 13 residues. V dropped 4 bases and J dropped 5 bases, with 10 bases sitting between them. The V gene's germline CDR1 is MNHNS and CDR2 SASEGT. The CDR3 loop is CASSAGNRDTQYF. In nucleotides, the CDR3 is TGTGCCAGCAGTGCTGGGAATAGAGATACGCAGTATTTT.